One and the same sample provided the 28 T cell receptor beta chains below, sequenced in a study of CD8+ T cells in alopecia areata. Treatment denoted: oral pan-JAK inhibitor, 5-10 mg twice daily. Extracted RNA was reverse transcribed into cDNA, the sequencing template. TCRdb's copy holds only in-frame clones and misses some; the assay was immunoSEQ multiplex PCR. The profile covers around 300,000 clones, with 60% appearing a single time and about 0.88% taken by the ten largest. The sequencing used CD4+ T cells sorted from blood, collected around week 54, from a patient treated with tofacitinib. Receptors were obtained from a human donor with alopecia areata.

The rearrangement links TRBV7-9 to TRBJ1-5; D not certain. Germline V gene lookup returns CDR1 SEHNR and CDR2 FQNEAQ (reference sequence). V gave up 0 bases and J gave up 3 bases, with 6 bases separating them. There are 14 residues in the CDR3. CDR3 in DNA: TGTGCCAGCAGCTTAGCAGGGAACAATCAGCCCCAGCATTTT. Translation gives CASSLAGNNQPQHF.

The chain employs TRBV6-1 and TRBJ2-7, with D maybe TRBD1 (6 bases). The CDR3 is 11 amino acids. CDR1 and CDR2 (germline): MNHNS, SASEGT. Deletions cut 8 bases from V and 2 bases from J, with 7 bases between. CDR3 sequence reads: CASDRTYEQYF. The CDR3 DNA sequence: TGTGCCAGCGACAGGACCTACGAGCAGTACTTC.

The chain joins TRBV5-1 to TRBJ1-1; 7 bases line up with TRBD1. The trim removed 5 bases at V and 6 bases at J, leaving 10 bases unmatched. The germline V gene encodes CDR1 SGHRS and CDR2 YFSETQ. This CDR3 comprises 14 residues. CDR3 in amino acids: CASRPIQGIPEAFF. As DNA, the CDR3 is TGCGCCAGCAGACCCATACAGGGGATCCCTGAAGCTTTCTTT.

This clone came up a few times. V and J are TRBV4-2 and TRBJ2-1; D gene unclear. Trimming took off 0 bases at V and 8 bases at J, with 5 bases between the two ends. From germline, CDR1 is LGHNA and CDR2 YNFKEQ. CDR3 size: 12 residues. The CDR3: CASSQDEYEQFF. DNA of the CDR3: TGTGCCAGCAGCCAAGATGAGTATGAGCAGTTCTTC.

A few counts support this clone. The chain carries TRBV29-1 and TRBJ2-7; 11 bases map to TRBD1. The CDR3 is made up of 13 amino acids. The germline CDR1 and CDR2 sequences are SQVTM and ANQGSEA. The trim removed 3 bases at V and 7 bases at J, leaving 5 bases unmatched. Here the CDR3 DNA reads TGCAGCGTTGAGGACAGGGGGCGGTGGGAGCAGTACTTC. Encoded protein: CSVEDRGRWEQYF.

This sequence joins TRBV11-3 and TRBJ2-3; D is uncertain. There are 14 residues in the CDR3. The germline gives CDR1 SGHNT, CDR2 YENEEA. The ends were cut back, 1 base at V and 4 bases at J, with 9 bases in the middle. CDR3 amino acids: CASSLGVEADTQYF. CDR3 nucleotide sequence: TGTGCCAGCAGCTTAGGGGTAGAGGCAGATACGCAGTATTTT.

This rearrangement joins TRBV27 to TRBJ1-5, with 9 bases identical to TRBD1. The ends lost 6 bases at V and 2 bases at J; junction bases unmatched: 5. Germline lookup yields CDR1 MNHEY and CDR2 SMNVEV (reference sequence). The CDR3 extends over 15 amino acids. CDR3 DNA: TGTGCCAGCAGGCGGACAGGGGAAGGCAATCAGCCCCAGCATTTT. This encodes CASRRTGEGNQPQHF.

V usage is TRBV27 and J usage is TRBJ1-2; D ambiguous. Trimming removed 5 bases from V and 5 bases from J, with 15 bases in between. CDR1 is MNHEY and CDR2 is SMNVEV in the germline V gene (reference sequence). The CDR3 covers 14 residues. The CDR3 protein is CASSPLGSTYGYTF. DNA of the CDR3: TGTGCCAGCAGTCCGCTTGGCAGCACGTATGGCTACACCTTC.

This clone showed up just a few times. This chain uses TRBV19 with TRBJ2-3, with D uncertain. With 10 bases removed from V and 8 bases from J, the gap between germline ends came to 19 bases. This CDR3 has 13 amino acids. Germline values: CDR1 LNHDA, CDR2 SQIVND (reference sequence). CDR3 loop: CATPGRPHATQYF. The CDR3 DNA follows: TGTGCCACCCCTGGAAGGCCCCACGCTACGCAGTATTTT.

This chain uses TRBV30 with TRBJ1-6; tentative D call: TRBD1 (5 bases). CDR1 is GTSNPN, CDR2 SVGIG, per germline (reference sequence). The CDR3 has 14 amino acids. V shed 4 bases and J shed 8 bases, with 15 bases lying between them. CDR3 sequence reads: CAWKPGLQDSPLHF. CDR3 nucleotides: TGTGCCTGGAAACCGGGACTTCAAGATTCACCCCTCCACTTT. The whole variable domain, remainder taken from reference TRBV30 and TRBJ1-6, is SQTIHQWPATLVQPVGSPLSLECTVEGTSNPNLYWYRQAAGRGLQLLFYSVGIGQISSEVPQNLSASRPQDRQFILSSKKLLLSDSGFYLCAWKPGLQDSPLHFGNGTRLTVT.

This sequence joins TRBV11-2 and TRBJ2-7; 8 bases are a match to TRBD1. V trimming: 5 bases; J trimming: 3 bases; junction bases outside the gene matches: 3. Germline values: CDR1 SGHAT, CDR2 FQNNGV. The CDR3 is made up of 13 amino acids. The CDR3 spells CASSHGTGYEQYF. In DNA, the CDR3 is TGTGCCAGCAGCCACGGGACAGGCTACGAGCAGTACTTC.

The rearrangement joins TRBV6-1 to TRBJ1-2, with TRBD1 matching 8 bases. V shed 7 bases and J 7 bases; nucleotides not matched to a gene: 5. Germline V gene sequence: CDR1 MNHNS, CDR2 SASEGT. The CDR3 spans 12 residues. The chain's CDR3 is CASTRDRLGYTF. The CDR3 DNA reads as TGTGCCAGCACGAGGGACAGGCTTGGCTACACCTTC.

The chain recombines TRBV14 with TRBJ2-3; D unclear. The CDR3 sequence is 12 residues long. The V end lost 1 base, the J end lost 9 bases, and 8 bases lay between the germline ends. Germline V gives CDR1 SGHDN, CDR2 FVKESK. CDR3 bases: TGTGCCAGCAGCCAAGTAAGCGAGACGCAGTATTTT. The encoded protein is CASSQVSETQYF.

The chain uses TRBV29-1 and TRBJ2-3, with D perhaps assigned TRBD1 or TRBD2 (6 bases each). The CDR3 is made up of 14 amino acids. CDR1 SQVTM and CDR2 ANQGSEA come from the germline V gene. With 7 bases removed from V and 7 bases from J, the gap between germline ends came to 21 bases. The CDR3 region is CSGVTSRGPYTQYF. CDR3 bases: TGCAGCGGCGTTACTAGCAGGGGTCCGTATACGCAGTATTTT.

The chain couples TRBV29-1 to TRBJ2-3, with 10 positions matching TRBD2. This CDR3 comprises 14 residues. CDR1 is SQVTM, CDR2 ANQGSEA, per germline. The trim removed 6 bases at V and 3 bases at J, leaving 6 bases unmatched. This chain's CDR3 is CSVSRTSGTDTQYF. The CDR3 nucleotides are TGCAGCGTATCAAGGACTAGCGGTACAGATACGCAGTATTTT.

About this clone itself: One junction end does not reproduce the germline sequence, and a read error may be involved. This CDR3 is also generated by other DNA sequences in the sample. The CDR3 region is CSVRDPGRKQYF. CDR3 nucleotides: TGCAGCGTCCGGGACCCCGGGAGGAAGCAGTATTTC. The V call is TRBV29-1, the J call TRBJ2-7; 7 bases align to TRBD2. The CDR3 length is 12 residues. The germline V gene has CDR1 SQVTM and CDR2 ANQGSEA.

This clone was picked up a small number of times. The V call is TRBV7-2, the J call TRBJ2-7; a possible D gene is TRBD2 (6 bases). The CDR3 has 13 amino acids. From germline, CDR1 is SGHTA and CDR2 FQGNSA. With 2 bases removed from V and 6 bases from J, the gap between germline ends came to 11 bases. CDR3 sequence (DNA): TGTGCCAGCAGCTTATACGGGGGAGTCGAGCAGTACTTC. Translating gives CASSLYGGVEQYF.

The gene calls are TRBV7-8 and TRBJ2-7; tentative D call: TRBD1 (7 bases). Trimming pared 5 bases from V and 3 bases from J, leaving 14 bases between. The germline V gene has CDR1 SGHVS and CDR2 FQNEAQ. The CDR3 runs to 14 residues. The CDR3 reads CASSARDSYYEQYF. The CDR3 bases are TGTGCCAGCAGCGCGCGGGACAGCTACTACGAGCAGTACTTC. Full variable domain (rest looked up from reference TRBV7-8 and TRBJ2-7): GAGVSQSPRYKVAKRGQDVALRCDPISGHVSLFWYQQALGQGPEFLTYFQNEAQLDKSGLPSDRFFAERPEGSVSTLKIQRTQQEDSAVYLCASSARDSYYEQYFGPGTRLTVT.

The V and J genes are TRBV30 and TRBJ2-2; TRBD1 matches 9 bases. Germline lookup yields CDR1 GTSNPN and CDR2 SVGIG (reference sequence). There are 16 residues in the CDR3. Germline trimming cut 1 base from V and 6 bases from J; bases unmatched to any gene: 9. The CDR3 sequence: CAWSDGQGSLAGELFF. CDR3 DNA: TGTGCCTGGAGTGACGGACAGGGGAGTTTAGCCGGGGAGCTGTTTTTT.

The CDR3 nucleotides are TGCGCCAGCAGCCCCGCGCGACCTAGCGGGGGGAGCACCGGGGAGCTGTTTTTT. Its protein product is CASSPARPSGGSTGELFF. V usage is TRBV10-2 and J usage is TRBJ2-2; 11 bases match TRBD2. Germline V gene data show CDR1 as WSHSY and CDR2 as SAAADI. The ends lost 6 bases at V and 4 bases at J; junction bases unmatched: 13. This CDR3 has 18 amino acids.

This clone was observed a few times. At one end the junction does not follow the germline gene, possibly because of a read error. This chain links TRBV13 with TRBJ2-5; no clear D. The CDR3 sequence is 11 residues long. CDR1 PRHDT and CDR2 FYEKMQ come from the germline V gene (reference sequence). CDR3 protein: CASSLGMTLHF. The CDR3 bases are TGTGCCAGCAGCTTAGGCATGACCCTCCACTTC.

The chain joins TRBV9 to TRBJ1-2; TRBD1 matches at 9 bases. CDR1 is SGDLS and CDR2 is YYNGEE in the germline V gene. J was trimmed by 5 bases and V by 4 bases; bases with no gene match: 9. The length of the CDR3 is 15 residues. The CDR3 is CASSFTFDRGYGYTF. The CDR3 bases are TGTGCCAGCAGCTTCACCTTCGACAGGGGGTATGGCTACACCTTC.

This rearrangement joins TRBV5-4 to TRBJ2-1; 8 bases line up with TRBD2. Germline V lookup: CDR1 SGHNT, CDR2 YYREEE (reference sequence). This CDR3 contains 18 residues. With V trimmed by 9 bases and J by 5 bases, 22 bases remained unmatched. This CDR3 is CATHRAGGLPGLNNEQFF. CDR3 coding DNA: TGTGCCACCCACCGGGCGGGGGGCCTTCCGGGGTTAAACAATGAGCAGTTCTTC. Supplemented by reference TRBV5-4 and TRBJ2-1, the full variable domain reads ETGVTQSPTHLIKTRGQQVTLRCSSQSGHNTVSWYQQALGQGPQFIFQYYREEENGRGNFPPRFSGLQFPNYSSELNVNALELDDSALYLCATHRAGGLPGLNNEQFFGPGTRLTVL.

In DNA, the CDR3 is TGTGCCAGCAGTTTATTGGGCGGGGGGTCCCGCTCCACAGATACGCAGTATTTT. Its protein is CASSLLGGGSRSTDTQYF. The rearrangement joins TRBV27 to TRBJ2-3; TRBD2 matches 8 bases. CDR3 length equals 18 residues. V lost 1 base, J lost 2 bases, and 11 bases stayed unmatched. Germline V gives CDR1 MNHEY, CDR2 SMNVEV (reference sequence).

The rearrangement joins TRBV4-3 to TRBJ2-1; TRBD1 aligns across 8 bases. The CDR3 has 15 residues. Germline V gene data show CDR1 as LGHNA and CDR2 as YSLEER. V shed 4 bases and J 10 bases; nucleotides not matched to a gene: 12. The CDR3 nucleotides are TGCGCCAGCAGCCCCCATACAGGGGGGACGGCGGAGCAGTTCTTC. Protein: CASSPHTGGTAEQFF.

This clone showed up just a few times. CDR3 coding DNA: TGCAGCGGGGGGGGACACGCGAACACTGAAGCTTTCTTT. Its translation: CSGGGHANTEAFF. V is TRBV29-1 and J is TRBJ1-1; a possible D gene is TRBD1 (6 bases). The CDR3 runs to 13 residues. CDR1 is SQVTM, CDR2 ANQGSEA, per germline. Trimming cost V 7 bases and J 1 base, with 13 bases left between them.

The gene calls are TRBV30 and TRBJ1-4; D remains ambiguous. Germline CDR1 and CDR2: GTSNPN and SVGIG (reference sequence). This CDR3 contains 15 residues. The V and J ends lost 1 base and 3 bases respectively, with 12 bases between them. Here the CDR3 DNA reads TGTGCCTGGAGTGACCCACATGGGCCTAATGAAAAACTGTTTTTT. Translating gives CAWSDPHGPNEKLFF.

The chain combines TRBV7-9 with TRBJ2-5, with D possibly being TRBD1 or TRBD2 (5 bases each). Per the germline V gene, CDR1 is SEHNR and CDR2 is FQNEAQ (reference sequence). The CDR3 spans 15 residues. The ends were cut back, 4 bases at V and 5 bases at J, with 17 bases in the middle. CDR3 sequence reads: CASSWGPWWSETQYF. CDR3 coding DNA: TGTGCCAGCAGCTGGGGACCCTGGTGGTCGGAGACCCAGTACTTC.